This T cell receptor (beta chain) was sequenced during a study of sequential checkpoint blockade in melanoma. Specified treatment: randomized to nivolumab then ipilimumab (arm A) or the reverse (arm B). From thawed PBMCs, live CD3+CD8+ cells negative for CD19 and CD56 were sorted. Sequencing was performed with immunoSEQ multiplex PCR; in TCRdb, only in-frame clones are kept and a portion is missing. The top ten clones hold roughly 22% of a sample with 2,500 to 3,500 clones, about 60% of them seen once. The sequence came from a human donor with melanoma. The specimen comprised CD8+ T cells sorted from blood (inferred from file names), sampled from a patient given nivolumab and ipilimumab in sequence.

CDR3 amino acids: CASSSGLAGGYEQFF. In DNA form, the CDR3 reads TGTGCCAGCAGCTCGGGACTAGCGGGGGGGTATGAGCAGTTCTTC. The rearrangement uses TRBV7-9 and TRBJ2-1, with 16 bases lining up with TRBD2. This CDR3 spans 15 amino acids. V gave up 4 bases and J gave up 8 bases; unmatched junction bases: 2. Germline CDR1 SEHNR, CDR2 FQNEAQ (reference sequence). The variable domain in full, with the rest retrieved from reference TRBV7-9 and TRBJ2-1, is DTGVSQNPRHKITKRGQNVTFRCDPISEHNRLYWYRQTLGQGPEFLTYFQNEAQLEKSRLLSDRFSAERPKGSFSTLEIQRTEQGDSAMYLCASSSGLAGGYEQFFGPGTRLTVL.